This TCR beta chain was sequenced for a study of sequential checkpoint blockade in melanoma. Background on the study: First-line arms were nivolumab then ipilimumab, or the reverse, randomized 1:1. Each arm's sequence ended with maintenance nivolumab.

This CDR3 region has 13 residues. Germline values: CDR1 MNHNY, CDR2 SVGAGI (reference sequence). V was pared by 7 bases and J by 4 bases, with 11 bases between. Repertoires were generated with immunoSEQ multiplex PCR, while TCRdb's copy carries only in-frame clones and drops some. The table has around 3,600 clones, roughly 57% seen once. Treatment of the sample: randomized to nivolumab then ipilimumab (arm A) or the reverse (arm B). Sorted cells were live CD3+CD8+, lacking CD19 and CD56, from PBMCs. This chain uses TRBV6-6 with TRBJ1-5; TRBD1 might be the D (5 bases). The specimen was CD8+ T cells sorted from blood (inferred from file names), collected from a patient given nivolumab and ipilimumab in sequence. The sequence came from a human patient with melanoma. Some clones in this sample may be carry-over from other donors' samples. As DNA, the CDR3 is TGTGCCAGCACTCCGGGGGGAAATCAGCCCCAGCATTTT. The encoded protein is CASTPGGNQPQHF.